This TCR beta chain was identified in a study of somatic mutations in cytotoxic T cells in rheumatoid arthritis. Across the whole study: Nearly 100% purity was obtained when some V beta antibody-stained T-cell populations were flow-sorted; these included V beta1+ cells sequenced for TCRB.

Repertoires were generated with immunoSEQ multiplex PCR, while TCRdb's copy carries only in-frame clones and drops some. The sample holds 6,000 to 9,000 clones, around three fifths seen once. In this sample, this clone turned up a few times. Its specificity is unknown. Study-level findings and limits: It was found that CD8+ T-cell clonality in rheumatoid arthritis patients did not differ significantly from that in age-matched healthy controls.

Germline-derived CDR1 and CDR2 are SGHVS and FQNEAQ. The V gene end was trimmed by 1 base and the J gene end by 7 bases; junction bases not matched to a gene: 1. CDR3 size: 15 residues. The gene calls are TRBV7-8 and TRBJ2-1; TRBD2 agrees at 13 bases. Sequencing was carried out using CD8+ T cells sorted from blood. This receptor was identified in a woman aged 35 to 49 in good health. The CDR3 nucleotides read TGTGCCAGCAGCTTAGGGACTAGCGGGAGTAATGAGCAGTTCTTC. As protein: CASSLGTSGSNEQFF. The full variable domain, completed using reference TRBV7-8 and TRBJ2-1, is GAGVSQSPRYKVAKRGQDVALRCDPISGHVSLFWYQQALGQGPEFLTYFQNEAQLDKSGLPSDRFFAERPEGSVSTLKIQRTQQEDSAVYLCASSLGTSGSNEQFFGPGTRLTVL.